This T cell receptor (beta chain) was retrieved from a study of cytomegalovirus exposure and HLA in healthy donors. Whole-study results and caveats: Later analysis identified about 18,000 TCR beta sequences associated with HLA alleles, using a false discovery rate threshold of 0.05.

The donors were healthy bone marrow donors. V gave up 4 bases and J gave up 6 bases; unmatched junction bases: 0. Germline lookup yields CDR1 ENHRY and CDR2 SYGVKD. There are 12 residues in the CDR3. 60 Vbeta and 13 Jbeta primers were used in PCR. The assay was immunoSEQ multiplex PCR, and TCRdb's table has in-frame clones only and misses some. Altogether around 130,000 clones are present, around 86% being singletons, with the ten largest covering approximately 2.2%. This clone was observed a single time. What it recognizes is unknown. V and J are TRBV10-3 and TRBJ2-1; TRBD1 matches 7 bases. This TCR derives from a middle-aged woman in good health and CMV-seronegative. Sequenced material: PBMCs. CDR3 residues: CAISGDSNEQFF. The CDR3 DNA reads TGTGCCATCAGTGGGGACAGCAATGAGCAGTTCTTC.